Listed below are T cell receptor beta chains from one sample, sequenced in a study of blood T cell repertoires in COVID-19. Only in-frame clones appear in the TCRdb table, and some are missing; sequencing was by immunoSEQ multiplex PCR. The sample holds 160,000 or so clones, roughly nine tenths seen once. Source material: peripheral blood. These receptor sequences come from a woman aged 65 to 85 with acute or convalescent COVID-19. Both conserved end residues are part of each CDR3. The D gene is left open where the match is weak. Some rows have no size entry. The others give once, few or many, or a class for an expanded clone.

clone_size	j_call	d_call	v_call	cdr3_aa	cdr3_nt
NA	TRBJ1-2	NA	TRBV24-1	CATSEPDRSYGYTF	TGTGCCACCAGTGAGCCCGACAGGAGCTATGGCTACACCTTC
once	TRBJ2-1	NA	TRBV27	CASSLSRPLYNEQFF	TGTGCCAGCAGTTTATCCAGGCCCCTCTACAATGAGCAGTTCTTC
NA	TRBJ2-3	TRBD2	TRBV4-1	CASSPVSASGGSDTQYF	TGCGCCAGCAGCCCCGTAAGTGCTAGCGGGGGGTCAGATACGCAGTATTTT
once	TRBJ1-5	TRBD1	TRBV19	CASSPGQGRQPQHF	TGTGCCAGTAGTCCAGGACAGGGCCGCCAGCCCCAGCATTTT
NA	TRBJ1-1	TRBD1	TRBV4-1	CASSQDPMTGLNTEAFF	TGCGCCAGCAGCCAAGACCCTATGACAGGGCTGAACACTGAAGCTTTCTTT
once	TRBJ2-5	TRBD2	TRBV2	CASTKERLAAQETQYF	TGTGCCAGCACTAAAGAGCGGCTAGCGGCCCAAGAGACCCAGTACTTC
NA	TRBJ1-1	NA	TRBV5-1	CASSLETGIEAFF	TGCGCCAGCAGCTTGGAAACAGGAATTGAAGCTTTCTTT
NA	TRBJ2-7	TRBD1	TRBV6-1	CASSEYGTGPYEQYF	TGTGCCAGCAGTGAATATGGGACAGGACCCTACGAGCAGTACTTC
few	TRBJ2-4	TRBD2	TRBV30	CAWSLRGVNIQYF	TGTGCCTGGAGCTTGCGGGGGGTGAACATTCAGTACTTC
NA	TRBJ2-4	NA	TRBV19	CASSIDNLQAAKNIQYF	TGTGCCAGTAGTATAGACAACCTACAGGCCGCCAAAAACATTCAGTACTTC
NA	TRBJ2-2	TRBD1	TRBV10-3	CAISAAGTGVTGELFF	TGTGCCATCAGTGCTGCCGGGACAGGGGTCACCGGGGAGCTGTTTTTT
NA	TRBJ1-1	NA	TRBV4-1	CASSRNREVAFF	TGCGCCAGCAGCCGGAACAGGGAAGTAGCTTTCTTT
NA	TRBJ1-1	TRBD1	TRBV19	CASSIMRQGLTEAFF	TGTGCCAGTAGTATCATGAGACAGGGGTTAACTGAAGCTTTCTTT
once	TRBJ2-1	NA	TRBV11-3	CASSLDSAPLEGRHYNEQFF	TGTGCCAGCAGCTTAGATTCGGCCCCACTTGAGGGCCGGCACTACAATGAGCAGTTCTTC
NA	TRBJ2-5	TRBD2	TRBV3-1/TRBV3-2	CASSHLAGAHFETQYF	TGTGCCAGCAGCCATCTAGCGGGGGCTCACTTCGAGACCCAGTACTTC
NA	TRBJ1-1	NA	TRBV7-2	CASSFSMAEAFF	TGTGCCAGCAGCTTTAGTATGGCTGAAGCTTTCTTT
NA	TRBJ1-1	TRBD1	TRBV28	CASSLSGGRATEAFF	TGTGCCAGCAGTTTATCAGGGGGTAGGGCTACTGAAGCTTTCTTT
NA	TRBJ1-1	NA	TRBV4-3	CASSQGDRARNTEAFF	TGCGCCAGCAGCCAGGGCGACAGAGCCCGGAACACTGAAGCTTTCTTT
NA	TRBJ1-4	NA	TRBV27	CASSIDRRGEKLFF	TGTGCCAGCAGTATTGACAGGCGCGGTGAAAAACTGTTTTTT
NA	TRBJ2-7	NA	TRBV19	CASSQRGDRLYEQYF	TGTGCCAGTAGCCAGCGCGGGGACCGGCTTTACGAGCAGTACTTC
once	TRBJ1-2	NA	TRBV28	CASSTPPTGAYGYTF	TGTGCCAGCAGTACCCCACCGACAGGAGCTTATGGCTACACCTTC
NA	TRBJ2-7	NA	TRBV30	CAWSVGGVLHEQYF	TGTGCCTGGAGTGTAGGGGGGGTCCTTCACGAGCAGTACTTC
NA	TRBJ1-3	NA	TRBV27	CASRPGTTGNTIYF	TGTGCCAGCAGACCCGGGACAACTGGAAACACCATATATTTT
NA	TRBJ2-7	NA	TRBV27	CASGLQAYEQYF	TGTGCCAGCGGGTTACAGGCCTACGAGCAGTACTTC
NA	TRBJ2-3	NA	TRBV11-2	CASSLSGISTDTQYF	TGTGCCAGCAGCTTATCGGGAATTAGCACAGATACGCAGTATTTT
few	TRBJ2-7	TRBD2	TRBV14	CASSPLLAGAYEQYF	TGTGCCAGCAGCCCCCTACTAGCGGGAGCTTACGAGCAGTACTTC
NA	TRBJ1-1	TRBD1	TRBV27	CASSLLQGSEAFF	TGTGCCAGCAGTTTATTACAGGGGTCTGAAGCTTTCTTT
NA	TRBJ1-5	NA	TRBV19	CASTRGTGQPQHF	TGTGCCAGTACCAGGGGAACAGGACAGCCCCAGCATTTT
NA	TRBJ1-5	TRBD1	TRBV4-2	CASSQEGGQGNQPQHF	TGTGCCAGCAGCCAAGAAGGTGGACAGGGCAATCAGCCCCAGCATTTT
NA	TRBJ1-1	NA	TRBV7-3	CASSLSPSNTEAFF	TGTGCCAGCAGCTTATCCCCTTCGAACACTGAAGCTTTCTTT
NA	TRBJ2-5	TRBD1	TRBV18	CASSTWTGDQETQYF	TGTGCCAGCTCAACCTGGACAGGAGACCAAGAGACCCAGTACTTC
NA	TRBJ1-5	NA	TRBV19	CASDPPRQGIYSNQPQHF	TGTGCCAGCGACCCCCCCCGGCAGGGGATCTATAGCAATCAGCCCCAGCATTTT
once	TRBJ2-5	NA	TRBV27	CASSLSVTPGETQYF	TGTGCCAGCAGTTTATCAGTTACACCTGGAGAGACCCAGTACTTC
NA	TRBJ1-1	TRBD1	TRBV2	CASSGPGQGRVAEAFF	TGTGCCAGCAGTGGGCCGGGACAGGGGAGGGTAGCTGAAGCTTTCTTT
NA	TRBJ2-1	NA	TRBV18	CASSRSTSRNNEQFF	TGTGCCAGCTCACGTTCTACTAGCCGAAACAATGAGCAGTTCTTC
NA	TRBJ1-1	NA	TRBV19	CASSSGLNTEAFF	TGTGCCAGTAGTTCGGGACTTAACACTGAAGCTTTCTTT
NA	TRBJ2-7	TRBD1	TRBV9	CASSVEPGQGSHEQYF	TGTGCCAGCAGCGTGGAGCCGGGACAGGGCTCTCACGAGCAGTACTTC
NA	TRBJ1-4	TRBD1	TRBV6-1	CASSAQRQGVNEKLFF	TGTGCCAGCAGTGCCCAGCGACAGGGTGTAAACGAAAAACTGTTTTTT
NA	TRBJ2-5	NA	TRBV21-1	CASTRQRQETQYF	TGTGCCAGCACCCGACAGAGGCAAGAGACCCAGTACTTC
NA	TRBJ1-5	TRBD1	TRBV6-2/TRBV6-3	CASSSGQGNQPQHF	TGTGCCAGCAGTTCCGGACAGGGGAATCAGCCCCAGCATTTT
NA	TRBJ1-4	NA	TRBV9	CASSHRQGDEKLFF	TGTGCCAGCAGCCACAGACAAGGGGATGAAAAACTGTTTTTT
few	TRBJ2-2	TRBD1	TRBV28	CASSFSGTGLTGELFF	TGTGCCAGCAGTTTTTCTGGGACAGGGCTGACCGGGGAGCTGTTTTTT
NA	TRBJ1-1	TRBD1	TRBV3-1/TRBV3-2	CASSLRQGQQSVMNTEAFF	TGTGCCAGCAGCTTAAGACAGGGGCAGCAAAGCGTTATGAACACTGAAGCTTTCTTT
NA	TRBJ1-1	TRBD1	TRBV5-1	CASSSIGGTGTPEAFF	TGCGCCAGCAGCTCCATAGGGGGGACAGGAACACCTGAAGCTTTCTTT
NA	TRBJ1-1	TRBD1	TRBV19	CASSSTGSTEAFF	TGTGCCAGTAGTTCGACAGGGAGCACTGAAGCTTTCTTT
NA	TRBJ2-1	TRBD2	TRBV7-2	CASSPQRDTYNEQFF	TGTGCCAGCAGCCCACAGCGGGATACCTACAATGAGCAGTTCTTC
once	TRBJ1-3	NA	TRBV6-5	CASRTVQGNTIYF	TGTGCCAGCAGGACAGTTCAAGGAAACACCATATATTTT